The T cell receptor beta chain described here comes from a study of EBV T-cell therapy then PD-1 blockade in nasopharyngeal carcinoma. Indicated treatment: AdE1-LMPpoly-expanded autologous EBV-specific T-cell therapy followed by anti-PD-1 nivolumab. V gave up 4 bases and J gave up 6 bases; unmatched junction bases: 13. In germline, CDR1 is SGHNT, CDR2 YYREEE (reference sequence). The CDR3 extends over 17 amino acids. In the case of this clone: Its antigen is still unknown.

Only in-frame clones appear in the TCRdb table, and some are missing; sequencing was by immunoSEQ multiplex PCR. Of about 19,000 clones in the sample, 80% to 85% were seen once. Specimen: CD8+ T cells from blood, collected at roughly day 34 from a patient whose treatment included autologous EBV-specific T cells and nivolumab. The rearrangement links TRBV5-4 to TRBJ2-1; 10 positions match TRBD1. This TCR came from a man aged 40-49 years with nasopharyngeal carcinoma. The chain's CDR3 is CASSLWVRDRGINEQFF. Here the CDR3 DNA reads TGTGCCAGCAGCCTCTGGGTACGGGACAGGGGAATCAATGAGCAGTTCTTC.